Below, one T cell receptor (beta chain) is given with its context. The sample is drawn from a study of shared clonotypes between healthy human individuals. Study-level background: The study used three CD4 naive, three CD4 memory, two CD8 naive and one CD8 memory plate per donor.

Subsets obtained from CD4+ cells comprised CD45RA+ naive and CD45RA-negative memory cells. In the authors' methods: Filtering of immunoSEQ junctional sequences could not match full-length read filtering. Assay used: immunoSEQ multiplex PCR; TCRdb lists only in-frame clones, some missing. V and J calls plus clone size are reproduced from that table; the DNA served to infer D and trimming. This table has 2,100,000 or so clones, nearly 97% appearing once. Per germline, CDR1 MNHEY and CDR2 SVGAGI. V was trimmed by 6 bases and J by 6 bases, leaving 11 bases between them. The CDR3 is 12 amino acids. Sequencing was carried out using naive CD4+ T cells sorted from blood. Documented subset: CD45RA+ positively selected. This chain joins TRBV6-5 and TRBJ1-2, with D maybe TRBD1 (5 bases). The sequence came from a man aged 18 to 29 in good health. CDR3 amino acids: CASSRDFDGYTF. The DNA for the CDR3 is TGTGCCAGCAGCAGGGATTTCGATGGCTACACCTTC.